The T cell receptor (beta chain) described here comes from a study of T cell changes during pregnancy in multiple sclerosis. TCRdb's copy holds only in-frame clones and misses some; the assay was immunoSEQ multiplex PCR. The table shows approximately 43,000 clones, with 80% to 85% occurring only once. The sequence derives from a female donor with multiple sclerosis, enrolled in a pregnancy study. The sequences come from CD4+ T cells from peripheral blood mononuclear cells, collected before pregnancy.

CDR3 bases: TGCGCCAGCAGCTTGGTTTCGGGGAATCAGCCCCAGCATTTT. Translation gives CASSLVSGNQPQHF. The chain uses TRBV5-1 and TRBJ1-5; D is unresolved. With 0 bases removed from V and 4 bases from J, the gap between germline ends came to 8 bases. There are 14 residues in the CDR3. Germline lookup yields CDR1 SGHRS and CDR2 YFSETQ.